The 24 T cell receptor beta chains below all came from one sample that was sequenced in a study of CD4+ T cells in melanoma (dated by TCRdb to between 2021 and 2024). Library creation used the immunoSEQ multiplex PCR assay. TCRdb took this table from immuneACCESS and kept in-frame rearrangements with V and J called. Such tables lack part of the clones; where checked against another copy, unresolved V genes explain under half of the gap, and the rest is unexplained. This sample is represented by 10,000 or so clones; approximately 70% of them were singletons. The top ten clonotypes cover around 22% of the sample. The sequencing input was cells from a culture (not recorded whether cultured in vitro). The receptors were gathered from a human donor with melanoma.

As for this clone: The junction shows a germline mismatch at one end, possibly a read error. DNA of the CDR3: TGTGCCAGCAGCTTAGAGGGTGGTGCCCTGCGGTTC. Protein product: CASSLEGGALRF. The genes are TRBV7-9 and TRBJ2-4, with D unresolved. Germline V lookup: CDR1 SEHNR, CDR2 FQNEAQ (reference sequence). This CDR3 comprises 12 residues.

CDR3 residues: CSVVDTGVQETQYF. The CDR3 DNA is TGCAGCGTTGTGGATACAGGAGTACAAGAGACCCAGTACTTC. The V gene is TRBV29-1, the J gene TRBJ2-5, with D possibly TRBD1 on 5 matching bases. Trimming removed 4 bases at V and 2 bases at J, with 14 bases between. This CDR3 has 14 residues. Germline V CDR1 and CDR2: SQVTM, ANQGSEA.

The chain carries TRBV5-1 and TRBJ1-3; a possible D gene is TRBD1 (6 bases). With 2 bases removed from V and 3 bases from J, the gap between germline ends came to 12 bases. The CDR3 loop spans 15 amino acids. CDR1 and CDR2 (germline): SGHRS, YFSETQ. The CDR3 coding sequence is TGCGCCAGCAGCTTAGGGGGGCTGATTGGAAACACCATATATTTT. This translates into CASSLGGLIGNTIYF.

This clone was picked up a small number of times. The V and J genes are TRBV2 and TRBJ2-7; D uncertain. The CDR3 extends over 13 amino acids. Germline CDR1 is SNHLY and CDR2 is FYNNEI. Trimming removed 8 bases from V and 1 base from J, with 12 bases in between. The chain's CDR3 is CASSFPLSYEQYF. The CDR3 coding sequence is TGTGCCAGCTCGTTCCCGTTGTCCTACGAGCAGTACTTC.

The rearrangement uses TRBV7-8 and TRBJ1-4; TRBD1 aligns across 10 bases. This CDR3 is built from 17 residues. The V and J ends lost 4 bases and 5 bases, in that order; junction bases with no gene match: 10. The germline gives CDR1 SGHVS, CDR2 FQNEAQ. CDR3 amino acids: CASSSPATGGANEKLFF. CDR3 nucleotides: TGTGCCAGCAGCTCACCAGCGACAGGGGGCGCGAATGAAAAACTGTTTTTT.

The V gene is TRBV21-1, the J gene TRBJ2-3. TRBV21-1 is described as a pseudogene. CDR3 size: 16 residues. The CDR3 loop is CASSKERTLTPDTQYF. CDR3 in DNA: TGTGCCAGCAGCAAAGAGAGGACCTTAACCCCAGATACGCAGTATTTT.

In this sample, this clone is medium-sized. V gene TRBV25-1 combines with J gene TRBJ2-5; TRBD1 or TRBD2 may be the D gene (6 bases each). Germline CDR1 is MGHDK and CDR2 is SYGVNS. V was pared by 1 base and J by 5 bases, with 11 bases between. The CDR3 covers 14 residues. The CDR3 bases are TGTGCCAGCAGTGAATTGGGGGGCCGGGAGACCCAGTACTTC. Its protein is CASSELGGRETQYF.

The rearrangement joins TRBV10-3 to TRBJ1-2; TRBD1 is a possible D gene (6 bases). Germline assignment: CDR1 ENHRY and CDR2 SYGVKD. This CDR3 contains 15 residues. V dropped 6 bases and J dropped 6 bases, with 20 bases sitting between them. This chain's CDR3 is CAIRSGNRVWDGYTF. The CDR3 DNA is TGTGCCATCAGGTCGGGAAACAGGGTGTGGGATGGCTACACCTTC.

The rearrangement uses TRBV27 and TRBJ1-2; D perhaps matches TRBD1 (5 bases). The CDR3 loop spans 13 amino acids. V lost 3 bases, J lost 7 bases, and 12 bases lay in between. Germline V lookup: CDR1 MNHEY, CDR2 SMNVEV (reference sequence). The CDR3 is CASSLRGRGGYTF. The CDR3 DNA sequence: TGTGCCAGCAGTTTGCGGGGAAGGGGTGGCTACACCTTC.

The chain employs TRBV2 and TRBJ2-3; D is possibly TRBD1 (6 bases). The CDR3 has 16 residues. Between the trimmed V and J ends, which lost 6 bases and 2 bases, there was a span of 18 bases. Per germline, CDR1 SNHLY and CDR2 FYNNEI. The CDR3 sequence is CASRYRAVNFTDTQYF. The CDR3 nucleotides read TGTGCCAGCAGATACAGGGCGGTAAACTTCACAGATACGCAGTATTTT. Variable domain in full (rest from reference TRBV2 and TRBJ2-3): EPEVTQTPSHQVTQMGQEVILRCVPISNHLYFYWYRQILGQKVEFLVSFYNNEISEKSEIFDDQFSVERPDGSNFTLKIRSTKLEDSAMYFCASRYRAVNFTDTQYFGPGTRLTVL.

CDR3 region: CASRGEEDRSTSGNTIYF. The CDR3 nucleotides are TGTGCCAGCCGTGGGGAAGAGGACAGGTCGACCTCTGGAAACACCATATATTTT. The J gene is TRBJ1-3, the V gene TRBV25-1; 7 nucleotides line up with TRBD1. The germline V gene has CDR1 MGHDK and CDR2 SYGVNS. This CDR3 is 18 amino acids long. V was pared by 8 bases and J by 0 bases, with 16 bases of the junction left unmatched.

This clone showed up just a few times. This chain uses TRBV19 with TRBJ1-2, with D tentatively TRBD1 (6 bases). The V and J ends lost 8 bases and 2 bases respectively, with 18 bases between them. CDR3 length: 15 amino acids. Germline CDR1 LNHDA, CDR2 SQIVND (reference sequence). The CDR3 DNA sequence: TGTGCCAGTGCGCAGGGGACCCCCTCGAACTATGGCTACACCTTC. This gives the protein CASAQGTPSNYGYTF. Full variable domain (rest looked up from reference TRBV19 and TRBJ1-2): DGGITQSPKYLFRKEGQNVTLSCEQNLNHDAMYWYRQDPGQGLRLIYYSQIVNDFQKGDIAEGYSVSREKKESFPLTVTSAQKNPTAFYLCASAQGTPSNYGYTFGSGTRLTVV.

The chain combines TRBV5-5 with TRBJ2-7; 7 bases map to TRBD2. CDR1 is SGHKS, CDR2 YYEKEE, per germline (reference sequence). The CDR3 has 13 amino acids. J gave up 2 bases and V 4 bases, and 3 bases lay outside the gene matches. The CDR3 coding sequence is TGTGCCAGCAGCCGGGGGGAGGCCTACGAGCAGTACTTC. As protein: CASSRGEAYEQYF.

The rearrangement links TRBV6-1 to TRBJ2-5; tentatively, D is TRBD1 (5 bases). Germline assignment: CDR1 MNHNS and CDR2 SASEGT. The CDR3 totals 13 residues. V lost 4 bases to trimming and J lost 8 bases, with 14 bases between them. Here the CDR3 DNA reads TGTGCCAGCAGTGTACCCCAGGGCTCCACCCAGTACTTC. Amino acid sequence: CASSVPQGSTQYF.

This chain connects TRBV7-9 to TRBJ2-3; the D gene is possibly TRBD2 (7 bases). This CDR3 contains 16 residues. The germline V and J ends were trimmed by 5 bases and 6 bases, with 21 bases remaining between them. Per germline, CDR1 SEHNR and CDR2 FQNEAQ (reference sequence). DNA for the CDR3: TGTGCCAGCAGCCGCGATGGGGGGGCCGTAAGTGATACGCAGTATTTT. It translates to CASSRDGGAVSDTQYF.

The rearrangement links TRBV20-1 to TRBJ2-3; perhaps D is TRBD1 or TRBD2 (5 bases each). CDR1 DFQATT and CDR2 SNEGSKA come from the germline V gene (reference sequence). Trimming cost V 4 bases and J 9 bases, with 11 bases left between them. This CDR3 is 11 amino acids long. CDR3 sequence reads: CSAILGTTQYF. CDR3 DNA sequence: TGCAGTGCTATTCTCGGGACGACGCAGTATTTT.

Regarding this clone: At one end, the junction sequence differs from germline, possibly due to a read error. The V and J genes are TRBV6-6 and TRBJ2-7; unclear D gene. In germline, CDR1 is MNHNY, CDR2 SVGAGI (reference sequence). The CDR3 runs 13 residues. The CDR3 DNA follows: TGTGCCATCAGTGCGAACGGAATGGGCGAGCAGTACTTC. Translated, it gives CAISANGMGEQYF.

The chain joins TRBV5-8 to TRBJ1-5; D ambiguous. The CDR3 loop spans 13 amino acids. Germline CDR1 reads SGHTS; CDR2 reads YDEGEE. V was trimmed by 5 bases and J by 9 bases, leaving 15 bases between them. The CDR3 nucleotides are TGTGCCAGCAGACATATTAGGGCGCGGCCCCAGCATTTT. This gives the protein CASRHIRARPQHF.

The V gene is TRBV6-6, the J gene TRBJ1-5, with D uncertain. V was pared by 2 bases and J by 5 bases, with 10 bases between. In germline, CDR1 is MNHNY, CDR2 SVGAGI (reference sequence). The CDR3 is 14 residues long. In DNA, the CDR3 is TGTGCCAGCAGTTACGTGGGCGGCTATCAGCCCCAGCATTTT. Amino acids: CASSYVGGYQPQHF.

The chain links TRBV11-2 to TRBJ2-5, with 7 bases aligning to TRBD1. V was pared by 4 bases and J by 4 bases, with 3 bases of the junction left unmatched. The CDR3 extends over 13 amino acids. Per germline, CDR1 SGHAT and CDR2 FQNNGV. The CDR3 spells CASSSGGVETQYF. The CDR3 nucleotides read TGTGCCAGCAGCTCAGGGGGTGTAGAGACCCAGTACTTC.

This clone was seen a handful of times. This chain connects TRBV6-5 to TRBJ2-7, with D unclear. This CDR3 contains 13 residues. Germline loops: CDR1 MNHEY, CDR2 SVGAGI. Trimming shortened V by 5 bases and J by 5 bases, and 13 bases separated the two germline ends. The CDR3 loop is CASSPLNSDEQYF. The DNA for the CDR3 is TGTGCCAGCAGTCCCCTGAACAGTGACGAGCAGTACTTC.

CDR3 sequence: CASSLGPQGSGNTIYF. The CDR3 bases are TGCGCCAGCAGCTTGGGCCCCCAGGGATCTGGAAACACCATATATTTT. The rearrangement joins TRBV5-1 to TRBJ1-3; maybe TRBD1 (5 bases). Germline assignment: CDR1 SGHRS and CDR2 YFSETQ. V gave up 0 bases and J gave up 1 base, with 11 bases separating them. The CDR3 sequence is 16 residues long.

V usage is TRBV12-5 and J usage is TRBJ2-1, with a possible D match to TRBD1 (6 bases). The V gene's germline CDR1 is LGHNT and CDR2 FRNRAP. The V gene lost 0 bases and the J gene lost 12 bases, with 18 bases spanning the gap. The CDR3 has 15 amino acids. The CDR3 sequence: CASGLVLGAGMTQFF. The CDR3 DNA reads TGTGCTAGTGGTTTGGTACTGGGGGCAGGAATGACGCAGTTCTTC. Full variable domain (remainder filled in from reference TRBV12-5 and TRBJ2-1): DARVTQTPRHKVTEMGQEVTMRCQPILGHNTVFWYRQTMMQGLELLAYFRNRAPLDDSGMPKDRFSAEMPDATLATLKIQPSEPRDSAVYFCASGLVLGAGMTQFFGPGTRLTVL.

This chain connects TRBV5-1 to TRBJ2-3; D gene unclear. This CDR3 region has 13 residues. The V end was cut by 2 bases, the J end by 2 bases, with 6 bases between. Germline V gene data show CDR1 as SGHRS and CDR2 as YFSETQ. The CDR3 reads CASSLVPTDTQYF. As DNA, the CDR3 is TGCGCCAGCAGCTTAGTCCCCACAGATACGCAGTATTTT.